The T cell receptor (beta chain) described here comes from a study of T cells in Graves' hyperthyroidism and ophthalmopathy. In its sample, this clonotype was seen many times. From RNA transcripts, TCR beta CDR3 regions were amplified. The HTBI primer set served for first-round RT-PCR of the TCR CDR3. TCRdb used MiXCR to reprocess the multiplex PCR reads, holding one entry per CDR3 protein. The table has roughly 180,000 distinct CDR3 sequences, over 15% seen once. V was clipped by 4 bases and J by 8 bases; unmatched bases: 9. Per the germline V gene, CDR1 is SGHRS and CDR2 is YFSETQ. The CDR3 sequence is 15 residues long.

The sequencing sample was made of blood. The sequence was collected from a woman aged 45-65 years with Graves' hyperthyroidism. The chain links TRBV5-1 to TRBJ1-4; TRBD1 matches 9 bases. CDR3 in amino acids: CASSPRGQGFEKLFF. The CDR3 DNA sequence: TGCGCCAGCAGCCCTCGGGGACAGGGCTTCGAAAAACTGTTTTTT.